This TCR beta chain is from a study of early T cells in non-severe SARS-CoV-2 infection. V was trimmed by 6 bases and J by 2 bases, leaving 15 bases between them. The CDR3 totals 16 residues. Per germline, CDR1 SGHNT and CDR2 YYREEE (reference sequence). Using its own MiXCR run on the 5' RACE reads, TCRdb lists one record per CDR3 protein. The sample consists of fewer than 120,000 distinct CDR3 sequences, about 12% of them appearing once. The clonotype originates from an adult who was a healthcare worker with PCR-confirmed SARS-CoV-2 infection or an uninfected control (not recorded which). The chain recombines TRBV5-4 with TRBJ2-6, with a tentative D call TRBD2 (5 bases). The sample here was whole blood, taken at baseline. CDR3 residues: CASMGFGIAGANVLTF. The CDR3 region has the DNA TGTGCCAGCATGGGATTCGGGATCGCTGGGGCCAACGTCCTGACTTTC.